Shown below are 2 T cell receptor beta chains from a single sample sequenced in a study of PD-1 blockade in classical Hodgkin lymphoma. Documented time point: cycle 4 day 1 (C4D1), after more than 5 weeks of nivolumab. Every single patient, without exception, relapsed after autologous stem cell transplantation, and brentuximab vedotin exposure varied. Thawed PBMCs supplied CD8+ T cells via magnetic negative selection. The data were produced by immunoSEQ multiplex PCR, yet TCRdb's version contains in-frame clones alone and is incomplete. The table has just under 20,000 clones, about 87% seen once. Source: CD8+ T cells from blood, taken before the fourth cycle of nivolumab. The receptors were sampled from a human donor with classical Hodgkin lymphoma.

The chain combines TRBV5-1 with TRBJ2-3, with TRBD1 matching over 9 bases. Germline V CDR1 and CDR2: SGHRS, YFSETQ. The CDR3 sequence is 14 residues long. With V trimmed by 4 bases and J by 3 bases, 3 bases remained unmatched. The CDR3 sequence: CASSKDRGTDTQYF. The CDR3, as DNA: TGCGCCAGCAGCAAGGACAGGGGAACAGATACGCAGTATTTT.

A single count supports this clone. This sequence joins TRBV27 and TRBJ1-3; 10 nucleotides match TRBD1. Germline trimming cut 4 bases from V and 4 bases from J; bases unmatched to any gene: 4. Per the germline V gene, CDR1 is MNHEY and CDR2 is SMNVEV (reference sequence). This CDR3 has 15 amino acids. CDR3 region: CASSSDRGGGNTIYF. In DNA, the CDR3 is TGTGCCAGCAGTTCGGACAGGGGGGGAGGAAACACCATATATTTT.